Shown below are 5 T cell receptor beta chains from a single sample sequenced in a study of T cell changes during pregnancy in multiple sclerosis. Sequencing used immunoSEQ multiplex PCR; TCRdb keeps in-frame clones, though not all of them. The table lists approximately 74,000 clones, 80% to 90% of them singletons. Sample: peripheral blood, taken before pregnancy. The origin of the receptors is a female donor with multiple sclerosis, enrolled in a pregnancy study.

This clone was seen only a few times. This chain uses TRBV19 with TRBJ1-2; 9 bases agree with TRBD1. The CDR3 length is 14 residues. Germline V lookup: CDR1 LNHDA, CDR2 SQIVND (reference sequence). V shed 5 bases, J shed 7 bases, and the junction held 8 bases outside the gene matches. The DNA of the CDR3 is TGTGCCAGTAGTCGTACAGGGGGCTCCGGTGGCTACACCTTC. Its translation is CASSRTGGSGGYTF.

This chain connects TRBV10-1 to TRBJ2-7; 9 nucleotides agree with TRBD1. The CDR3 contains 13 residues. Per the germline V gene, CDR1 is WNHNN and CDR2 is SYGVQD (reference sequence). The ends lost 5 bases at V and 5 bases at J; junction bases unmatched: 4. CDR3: CASSSGQGDEQYF. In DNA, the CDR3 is TGCGCCAGCAGTTCGGGACAGGGAGACGAGCAGTACTTC.

CDR3 sequence reads: CASSSYGTGSYNEQFF. The CDR3 nucleotides read TGTGCCAGCAGCTCTTACGGGACAGGGTCCTACAATGAGCAGTTCTTC. The chain carries TRBV5-6 and TRBJ2-1; 9 nucleotides line up with TRBD1. CDR3 length equals 16 residues. CDR1 and CDR2 (germline): SGHDT, YYEEEE. Losses at the gene ends were 3 bases for V and 1 base for J; bases not matched to a gene: 5.

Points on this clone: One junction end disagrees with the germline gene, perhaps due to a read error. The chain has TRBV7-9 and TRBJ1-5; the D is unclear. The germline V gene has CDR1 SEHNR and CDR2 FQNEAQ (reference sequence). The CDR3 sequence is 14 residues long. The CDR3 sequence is CASSLAREVQPQHF. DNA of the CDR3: TGTGCCAGCAGCCTAGCACGGGAAGTTCAGCCCCAGCATTTT.

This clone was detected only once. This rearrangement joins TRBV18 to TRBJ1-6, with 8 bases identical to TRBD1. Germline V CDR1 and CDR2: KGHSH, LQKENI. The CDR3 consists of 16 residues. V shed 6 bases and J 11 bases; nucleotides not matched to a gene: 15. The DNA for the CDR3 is TGTGCCAGCTCGCAGATCAACAGGGGGGGATTAGCACCCCTCCACTTT. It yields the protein CASSQINRGGLAPLHF.